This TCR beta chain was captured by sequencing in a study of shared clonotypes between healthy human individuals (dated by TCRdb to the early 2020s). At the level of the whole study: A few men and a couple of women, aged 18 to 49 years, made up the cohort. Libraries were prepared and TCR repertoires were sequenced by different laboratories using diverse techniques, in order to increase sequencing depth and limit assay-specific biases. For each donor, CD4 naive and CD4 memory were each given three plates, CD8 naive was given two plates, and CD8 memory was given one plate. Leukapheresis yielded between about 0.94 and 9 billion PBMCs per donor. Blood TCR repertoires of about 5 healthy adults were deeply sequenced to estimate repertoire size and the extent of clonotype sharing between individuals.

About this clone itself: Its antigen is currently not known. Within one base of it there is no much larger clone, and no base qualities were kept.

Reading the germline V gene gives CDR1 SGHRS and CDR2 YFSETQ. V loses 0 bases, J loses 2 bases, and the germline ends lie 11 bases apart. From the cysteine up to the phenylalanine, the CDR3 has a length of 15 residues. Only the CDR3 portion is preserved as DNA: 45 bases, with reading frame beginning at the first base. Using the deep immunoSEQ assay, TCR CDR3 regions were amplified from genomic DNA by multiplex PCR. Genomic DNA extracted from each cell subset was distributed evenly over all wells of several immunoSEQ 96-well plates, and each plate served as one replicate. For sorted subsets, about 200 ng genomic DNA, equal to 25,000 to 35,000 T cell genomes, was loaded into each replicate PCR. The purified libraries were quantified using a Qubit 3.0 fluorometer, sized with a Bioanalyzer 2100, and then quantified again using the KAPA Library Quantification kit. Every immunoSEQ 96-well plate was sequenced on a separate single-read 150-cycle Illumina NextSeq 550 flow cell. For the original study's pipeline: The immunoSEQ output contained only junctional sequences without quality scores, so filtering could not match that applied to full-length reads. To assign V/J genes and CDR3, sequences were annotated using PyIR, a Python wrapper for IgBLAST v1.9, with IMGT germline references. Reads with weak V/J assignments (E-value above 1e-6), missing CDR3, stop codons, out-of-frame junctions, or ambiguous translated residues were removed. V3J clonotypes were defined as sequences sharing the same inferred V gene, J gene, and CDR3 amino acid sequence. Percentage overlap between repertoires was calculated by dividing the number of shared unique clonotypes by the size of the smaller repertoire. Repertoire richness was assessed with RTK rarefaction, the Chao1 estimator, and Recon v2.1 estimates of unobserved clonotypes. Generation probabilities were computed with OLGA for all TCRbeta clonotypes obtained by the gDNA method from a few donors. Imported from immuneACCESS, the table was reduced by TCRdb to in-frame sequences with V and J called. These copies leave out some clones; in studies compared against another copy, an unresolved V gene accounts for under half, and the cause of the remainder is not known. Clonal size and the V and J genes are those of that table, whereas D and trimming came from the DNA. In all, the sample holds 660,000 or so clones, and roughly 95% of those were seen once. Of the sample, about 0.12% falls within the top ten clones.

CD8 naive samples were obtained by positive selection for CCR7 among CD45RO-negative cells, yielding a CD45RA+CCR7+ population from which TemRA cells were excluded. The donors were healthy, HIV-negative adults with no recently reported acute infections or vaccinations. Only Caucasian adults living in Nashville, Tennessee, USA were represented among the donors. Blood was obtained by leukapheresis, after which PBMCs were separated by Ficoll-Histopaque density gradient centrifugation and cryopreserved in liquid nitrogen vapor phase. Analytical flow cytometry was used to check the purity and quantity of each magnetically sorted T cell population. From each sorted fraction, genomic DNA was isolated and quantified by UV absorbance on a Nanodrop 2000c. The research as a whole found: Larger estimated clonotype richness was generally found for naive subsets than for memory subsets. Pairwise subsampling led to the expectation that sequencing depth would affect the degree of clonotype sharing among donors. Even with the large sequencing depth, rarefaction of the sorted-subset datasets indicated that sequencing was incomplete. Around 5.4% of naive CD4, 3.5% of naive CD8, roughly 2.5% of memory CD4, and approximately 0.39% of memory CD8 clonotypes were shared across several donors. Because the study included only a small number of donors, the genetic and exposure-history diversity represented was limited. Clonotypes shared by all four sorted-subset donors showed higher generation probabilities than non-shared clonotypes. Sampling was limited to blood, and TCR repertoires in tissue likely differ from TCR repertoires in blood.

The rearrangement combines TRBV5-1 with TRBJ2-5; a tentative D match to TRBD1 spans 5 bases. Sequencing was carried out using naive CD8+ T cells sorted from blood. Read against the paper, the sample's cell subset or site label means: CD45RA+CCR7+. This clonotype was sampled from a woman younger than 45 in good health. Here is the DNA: TGCGCCAGCAGCTTGGTCGGCAGGGCACAAGAGACCCAGTACTTC. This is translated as CASSLVGRAQETQYF. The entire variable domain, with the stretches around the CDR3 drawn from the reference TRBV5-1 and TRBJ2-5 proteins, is KAGVTQTPRYLIKTRGQQVTLSCSPISGHRSVSWYQQTPGQGLQFLFEYFSETQRNKGNFPGRFSGRQFSNSRSEMNVSTLELGDSALYLCASSLVGRAQETQYFGPGTRLLVL.